A single sample gave rise to the 14 T cell receptor beta chains below, sequenced in a study of T cell therapy after organ transplantation. Time point noted: 20-29 weeks after completion of therapy. Their antigens are not known. Clones were read by immunoSEQ multiplex PCR, and TCRdb kept only the in-frame ones, dropping some. The sample consists of about 15,000 clones, around 86% of them appearing once. The starting material was CD8+ T cells from blood, obtained after autologous CMV-specific T cell therapy. Receptor source: a human patient who had received a solid organ transplant and had CMV disease. Some T cells may trace back to the graft donor.

The CDR3 sequence is CASSLGGQARMAQYF. CDR3 nucleotides: TGTGCCAGCAGCTTAGGGGGACAGGCCCGAATGGCGCAGTACTTC. The chain recombines TRBV7-9 with TRBJ2-7, with TRBD1 matching over 8 bases. This CDR3 contains 15 residues. Trimming at V came to 1 base and at J to 9 bases, leaving 11 bases not matched to a gene. CDR1 SEHNR and CDR2 FQNEAQ come from the germline V gene (reference sequence).

V and J are TRBV11-2 and TRBJ2-7; D call uncertain. Germline V gene lookup returns CDR1 SGHAT and CDR2 FQNNGV. V gave up 5 bases and J gave up 3 bases, with 11 bases separating them. The CDR3 is made up of 13 amino acids. CDR3 sequence reads: CASSAGRLYEQYF. CDR3 sequence (DNA): TGTGCCAGCAGCGCCGGCAGACTCTACGAGCAGTACTTC.

Relative to its sample, this clone is medium-sized (0.01 to 0.1%). One end of the junction does not line up with germline, which may come from a read error. The chain carries TRBV25-1 and TRBJ2-7; the match to TRBD1 covers 7 bases. CDR3 length: 14 amino acids. The germline gives CDR1 MGHDK, CDR2 SYGVNS. The CDR3 coding sequence is TGTGCCAGCAGCGAACAGGGGCGGTCCTCCGAGCAGTACTTC. This encodes CASSEQGRSSEQYF.

The CDR3 sequence: CASSPSAGGRSYEQYF. The CDR3 coding sequence is TGTGCCAGCAGTCCATCAGCGGGGGGGCGGTCCTACGAGCAGTACTTC. V usage is TRBV27 and J usage is TRBJ2-7; 10 bases map to TRBD2. The trim removed 5 bases at V and 1 base at J, leaving 8 bases unmatched. Germline CDR1 and CDR2: MNHEY and SMNVEV (reference sequence). This CDR3 contains 16 residues.

The V call is TRBV5-4, the J call TRBJ1-1; 7 bases are a match to TRBD1. With 0 bases clipped from V and 6 bases from J, the junction kept 2 bases outside the gene matches. This CDR3 region has 13 residues. CDR1 and CDR2 from the germline V gene are SGHNT and YYREEE (reference sequence). The CDR3 sequence: CASSLDRGAEAFF. CDR3 DNA sequence: TGTGCCAGCAGCTTGGACAGGGGAGCTGAAGCTTTCTTT.

The V gene is TRBV10-3, the J gene TRBJ2-2, with 8 bases aligning to TRBD1. J gave up 4 bases and V 6 bases, and 4 bases lay outside the gene matches. The CDR3 is 14 residues long. The germline CDR1 and CDR2 sequences are ENHRY and SYGVKD. CDR3 sequence reads: CAISGQGVTGELFF. In DNA, the CDR3 is TGTGCCATCAGCGGACAGGGAGTCACCGGGGAGCTGTTTTTT.

This clone was observed once. The gene calls are TRBV7-3 and TRBJ2-3, with D tentatively TRBD2 (5 bases). Germline CDR1 reads SGHTA; CDR2 reads FQGTGA. The CDR3 is 15 residues long. V dropped 1 base and J dropped 3 bases, with 11 bases sitting between them. CDR3 amino acids: CASSLMARETDTQYF. As DNA, the CDR3 is TGTGCCAGCAGCTTAATGGCGAGGGAAACAGATACGCAGTATTTT.

This chain joins TRBV4-1 and TRBJ1-5; unclear D gene. Per the germline V gene, CDR1 is MGHRA and CDR2 is YSYEKL. The CDR3 has 15 residues. V lost 0 bases to trimming and J lost 2 bases, with 8 bases between them. Written as DNA, the CDR3 is TGCGCCAGCAGCCAAGAGGGTGGGGGCAATCAGCCCCAGCATTTT. It encodes CASSQEGGGNQPQHF.

The chain links TRBV27 to TRBJ2-2; 7 nucleotides agree with TRBD1. The CDR3 contains 14 residues. V shed 2 bases, J shed 6 bases, and the junction held 3 bases outside the gene matches. Per germline, CDR1 MNHEY and CDR2 SMNVEV (reference sequence). DNA of the CDR3: TGTGCCAGCAGTTTAACTCAGGGGGCCGGGGAGCTGTTTTTT. Translated, it gives CASSLTQGAGELFF.

This chain joins TRBV7-9 and TRBJ1-3, with D maybe TRBD1 (5 bases). The V and J ends lost 3 bases and 8 bases respectively, with 14 bases between them. The CDR3 has 14 amino acids. CDR1 SEHNR and CDR2 FQNEAQ come from the germline V gene (reference sequence). This chain's CDR3 is CASSLIGQSDTIYF. CDR3 DNA: TGTGCCAGCAGCTTGATTGGACAATCGGACACCATATATTTT. The full variable domain, with the rest looked up from reference TRBV7-9 and TRBJ1-3, is DTGVSQNPRHKITKRGQNVTFRCDPISEHNRLYWYRQTLGQGPEFLTYFQNEAQLEKSRLLSDRFSAERPKGSFSTLEIQRTEQGDSAMYLCASSLIGQSDTIYFGEGSWLTVV.

This clone appeared once. The V call is TRBV13, the J call TRBJ1-2; tentatively, D is TRBD1 (6 bases). Trimming took 2 bases from V and 2 from J, leaving 12 bases between them. CDR1 and CDR2 (germline): PRHDT, FYEKMQ (reference sequence). This CDR3 spans 15 amino acids. CDR3 DNA sequence: TGTGCCAGCAGCTTACCTGACAGGTCCAACTATGGCTACACCTTC. Residues: CASSLPDRSNYGYTF.

The chain carries TRBV7-9 and TRBJ1-2; TRBD1 matches 7 bases. The V and J ends lost 1 base and 4 bases, in that order; junction bases with no gene match: 3. The CDR3 sequence is 14 residues long. The V gene's germline CDR1 is SEHNR and CDR2 FQNEAQ (reference sequence). CDR3 sequence (DNA): TGTGCCAGCAGCTTAGAAGGGGGCATCTATGGCTACACCTTC. It is translated as CASSLEGGIYGYTF.

The chain combines TRBV27 with TRBJ1-5, with no clear D. CDR1 and CDR2 from the germline V gene are MNHEY and SMNVEV (reference sequence). The CDR3 has 14 amino acids. The ends were cut back, 3 bases at V and 3 bases at J, with 9 bases in the middle. The CDR3 reads CASSFHSNNQPQHF. The CDR3, as DNA: TGTGCCAGCAGTTTCCACAGCAACAATCAGCCCCAGCATTTT.

The genes are TRBV7-9 and TRBJ2-7, with TRBD1 identical over 9 bases. The germline V gene encodes CDR1 SEHNR and CDR2 FQNEAQ (reference sequence). There are 15 residues in the CDR3. V gave up 5 bases and J gave up 3 bases; unmatched junction bases: 8. CDR3 in amino acids: CASSTGQGGYYEQYF. In DNA, the CDR3 is TGTGCCAGCAGCACGGGACAGGGTGGATACTACGAGCAGTACTTC. Based on the CDR3 plus reference TRBV7-9 and TRBJ2-7, the full variable domain is DTGVSQNPRHKITKRGQNVTFRCDPISEHNRLYWYRQTLGQGPEFLTYFQNEAQLEKSRLLSDRFSAERPKGSFSTLEIQRTEQGDSAMYLCASSTGQGGYYEQYFGPGTRLTVT.